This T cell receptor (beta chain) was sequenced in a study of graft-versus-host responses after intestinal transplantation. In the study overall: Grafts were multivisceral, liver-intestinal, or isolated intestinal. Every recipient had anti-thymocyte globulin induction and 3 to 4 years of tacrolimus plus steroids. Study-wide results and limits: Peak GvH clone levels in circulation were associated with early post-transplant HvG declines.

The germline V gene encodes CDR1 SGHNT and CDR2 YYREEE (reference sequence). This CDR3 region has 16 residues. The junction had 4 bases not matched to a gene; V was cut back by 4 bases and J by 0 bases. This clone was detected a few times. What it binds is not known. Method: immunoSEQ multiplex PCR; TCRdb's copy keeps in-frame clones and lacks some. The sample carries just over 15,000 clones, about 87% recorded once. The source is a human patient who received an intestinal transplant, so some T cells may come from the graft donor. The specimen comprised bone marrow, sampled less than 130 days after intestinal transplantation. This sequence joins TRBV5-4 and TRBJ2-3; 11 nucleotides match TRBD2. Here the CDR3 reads CASSGRLAGSTDTQYF. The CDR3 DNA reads TGTGCCAGCAGCGGACGACTAGCGGGAAGCACAGATACGCAGTATTTT. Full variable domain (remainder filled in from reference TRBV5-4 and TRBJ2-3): ETGVTQSPTHLIKTRGQQVTLRCSSQSGHNTVSWYQQALGQGPQFIFQYYREEENGRGNFPPRFSGLQFPNYSSELNVNALELDDSALYLCASSGRLAGSTDTQYFGPGTRLTVL.